This TCR beta chain is drawn from a study of cytotoxic CD8 clonotypes in ibrutinib-treated CLL. Study-wide context: Samples had a mean of around 280,000 productive templates and tens of thousands of productive rearrangements. Study findings and constraints: The study found baseline clonality above age-matched healthy donors, tracking circulating CD8+ T-cell counts. Treatment saw public clonotypes, which were uncommon, either contract or stay stable.

Germline assignment: CDR1 SQVTM and CDR2 ANQGSEA. Trimming left V 6 bases short and J 1 base short, with 13 bases between. This CDR3 has 13 amino acids. Sequencing used immunoSEQ multiplex PCR; TCRdb keeps in-frame clones, though not all of them. The table shows roughly 330,000 clones, with roughly 67% occurring only once. Comments on this clone: What it binds is not known.

The TCR was taken from a human donor with chronic lymphocytic leukemia. This sample comprised PBMCs, obtained after 36 months of ibrutinib treatment. V and J are TRBV29-1 and TRBJ2-7; D possibly uses TRBD1 or TRBD2 (5 bases each). The CDR3 nucleotides are TGCAGCGTCGGTCCGGGACCTTCCTACGAGCAGTACTTC. This translates into CSVGPGPSYEQYF.